Listed below are T cell receptor beta chains from one sample, sequenced in a study of human T cells and chemical hapten exposure. Each CDR3 protein gets one entry after TCRdb re-called the RACE reads with MiXCR. The profile shows under 100,000 distinct CDR3 sequences, 10% of them singletons. The source material was whole blood, sampled in connection with sensitization to the hapten diphenylcyclopropenone (DPC). The receptors here all came from a woman aged 25-40 years with alopecia areata. Some clones in this sample may be carry-over from other donors' samples. Each CDR3 is given with its conserved first and last residue. Each record gives: J gene, clone size, D gene, V gene, CDR3 protein, CDR3 DNA. A D gene is named only where the DNA matches it firmly. The size field is filled for only some rows; it gives once, few, many or a size class.

TRBJ1-5	many	TRBD1	TRBV6-2/TRBV6-3	CASSEDRGGWQPQHF	TGTGCCAGCAGTGAGGACAGGGGAGGGTGGCAGCCCCAGCATTTT
TRBJ2-2	NA	NA	TRBV29-1	CSVGQQEGGELFF	TGCAGCGTTGGACAACAGGAGGGCGGGGAGCTGTTTTTT
TRBJ1-1	few	TRBD1	TRBV20-1	CSAKPGGTEAFF	TGCAGTGCTAAGCCAGGGGGCACTGAAGCTTTCTTT
TRBJ2-1	many	TRBD1	TRBV7-2	CASTRDRGIYNEQFF	TGTGCCAGCACGAGGGACAGGGGAATCTACAATGAGCAGTTCTTC
TRBJ1-1	few	NA	TRBV5-1	CASSLGVGNTEAFF	TGCGCCAGCAGCTTGGGTGTTGGGAACACTGAAGCTTTCTTT
TRBJ2-7	NA	NA	TRBV28	CASSLRLGYEQYF	TGTGCCAGCAGTTTACGACTGGGATACGAGCAGTACTTC
TRBJ1-6	many	NA	TRBV6-2/TRBV6-3	CASSFNPGDNSPLHF	TGTGCCAGCAGTTTTAACCCGGGCGATAATTCACCCCTCCACTTT
TRBJ1-2	NA	NA	TRBV29-1	CSVAQQGEPYGYTF	TGCAGCGTTGCCCAGCAGGGTGAACCCTATGGCTACACCTTC
TRBJ1-5	many	NA	TRBV28	CASSLGGSNQPQHF	TGTGCCAGCAGTTTAGGGGGAAGCAATCAGCCCCAGCATTTT
TRBJ1-4	few	NA	TRBV25-1	CASSEGRRTTNEKLFF	TGTGCCAGCAGTGAAGGGCGTCGAACAACTAATGAAAAACTGTTTTTT
TRBJ1-6	few	NA	TRBV2	CATRRRPGYSPLHF	TGTGCCACCCGGCGGCGCCCCGGGTATTCACCCCTCCACTTT
TRBJ2-6	few	TRBD2	TRBV7-2	CASSLGGRPRGANVLTF	TGTGCCAGCAGCTTAGGCGGGAGGCCTCGGGGGGCCAACGTCCTGACTTTC
TRBJ1-2	many	NA	TRBV9	CASSVDPESYGYTF	TGTGCCAGCAGCGTAGACCCGGAATCCTATGGCTACACCTTC